Below are 16 T cell receptor beta chains sequenced from a single sample in a study of memory CD4+ T cells and cytomegalovirus serostatus. Only in-frame clones appear in the TCRdb table, and some are missing; sequencing was by immunoSEQ multiplex PCR. The sample yields 25,000 to 30,000 clones, roughly 76% seen once. The sort gate was single viable CD3+CD4+CD8-CD45RO+ cells for memory CD4+ T cells. The sequenced sample consisted of memory CD4+ T cells from blood. The receptors come from an adult in good health and CMV-seronegative.

The rearrangement uses TRBV9 and TRBJ2-7; D may be TRBD1 (6 bases). V lost 0 bases and J lost 0, with 7 bases in between. Germline lookup yields CDR1 SGDLS and CDR2 YYNGEE. The CDR3 length is 14 residues. DNA of the CDR3: TGTGCCAGCAGCGTAGGACAGGCCTCCTACGAGCAGTACTTC. This encodes CASSVGQASYEQYF.

As concerns this clone: The same CDR3 is also encoded by other DNA sequences in this sample. The chain is built from TRBV7-2 and TRBJ1-5, with a possible D match to TRBD1 (6 bases). CDR1 and CDR2 (germline): SGHTA, FQGNSA. Trimming stripped 0 bases from V and 6 bases from J, with 12 bases between. The CDR3 spans 15 residues. CDR3 nucleotide sequence: TGTGCCAGCAGCTTAGCCGGGGGCCTGGCTCAGCCCCAGCATTTT. Residues: CASSLAGGLAQPQHF. Based on the CDR3 plus reference TRBV7-2 and TRBJ1-5, the full variable domain is GAGVSQSPSNKVTEKGKDVELRCDPISGHTALYWYRQSLGQGLEFLIYFQGNSAPDKSGLPSDRFSAERTGGSVSTLTIQRTQQEDSAVYLCASSLAGGLAQPQHFGDGTRLSIL.

The chain combines TRBV4-1 with TRBJ2-2; D remains unclear. This CDR3 is 12 amino acids long. Germline CDR1 MGHRA, CDR2 YSYEKL. V gave up 6 bases and J gave up 7 bases, with 9 bases separating them. CDR3 in DNA: TGCGCCAGCAGTTTGGGTCTCGGGGAGCTGTTTTTT. Its protein is CASSLGLGELFF.

V gene TRBV9 combines with J gene TRBJ2-3; maybe TRBD2 (6 bases). The V gene lost 0 bases and the J gene lost 4 bases, with 9 bases spanning the gap. The CDR3 contains 14 residues. In germline, CDR1 is SGDLS, CDR2 YYNGEE. For the CDR3, the DNA is TGTGCCAGCAGCGTAGGACCGGGGGCAGATACGCAGTATTTT. Translation gives CASSVGPGADTQYF.

This clone came up a few times. The chain links TRBV7-2 to TRBJ2-1, with a possible D match to TRBD1 (5 bases). Trimming removed 3 bases from V and 3 bases from J, with 12 bases in between. In germline, CDR1 is SGHTA, CDR2 FQGNSA. CDR3 size: 15 residues. As DNA, the CDR3 is TGTGCCAGCAGCTTTTTACAGGAATTCTACAATGAGCAGTTCTTC. This encodes CASSFLQEFYNEQFF.

The chain joins TRBV9 to TRBJ1-2; 10 nucleotides match TRBD1. Germline CDR1 reads SGDLS; CDR2 reads YYNGEE. The CDR3 spans 16 residues. The junction had 8 bases not matched to a gene; V was cut back by 3 bases and J by 3 bases. CDR3 protein: CASSALAGTGDYGYTF. CDR3 in DNA: TGTGCCAGCAGCGCCCTCGCCGGGACAGGGGACTATGGCTACACCTTC.

CDR3 protein: CSVVTDSYEQYF. DNA of the CDR3: TGCAGCGTTGTGACGGACTCCTACGAGCAGTACTTC. The J gene is TRBJ2-7, the V gene TRBV29-1; D unclear. V dropped 4 bases and J dropped 0 bases, with 7 bases sitting between them. The length of the CDR3 is 12 residues. Germline V gene sequence: CDR1 SQVTM, CDR2 ANQGSEA.

This chain uses TRBV5-5 with TRBJ2-5, with TRBD2 identical over 9 bases. With 0 bases clipped from V and 5 bases from J, the junction kept 5 bases outside the gene matches. From germline, CDR1 is SGHKS and CDR2 YYEKEE (reference sequence). The CDR3 covers 15 residues. CDR3 sequence: CASSLGSSGKETQYF. CDR3 nucleotide sequence: TGTGCCAGCAGCTTGGGGTCTAGCGGGAAGGAGACCCAGTACTTC.

V and J are TRBV10-1 and TRBJ2-7, with a tentative D call TRBD1 (5 bases). Germline V gives CDR1 WNHNN, CDR2 SYGVQD (reference sequence). The ends were cut back, 6 bases at V and 0 bases at J, with 12 bases in the middle. CDR3 length equals 14 residues. The CDR3 here is CASSPRQGSYEQYF. CDR3 in DNA: TGCGCCAGCAGCCCGCGGCAGGGCTCCTACGAGCAGTACTTC.

The V gene is TRBV5-6, the J gene TRBJ2-3; D might be TRBD2 (5 bases). CDR3 length equals 13 residues. V lost 5 bases and J lost 1, with 8 bases in between. Looked up from germline, CDR1 is SGHDT and CDR2 is YYEEEE. In DNA, the CDR3 is TGTGCCAGCAGTGAGGGCCGCACAGATACGCAGTATTTT. Its translation: CASSEGRTDTQYF.

V and J are TRBV29-1 and TRBJ2-7, with unresolved D. The CDR3 extends over 14 amino acids. Trimming removed 4 bases at V and 4 bases at J, with 17 bases between. Germline V lookup: CDR1 SQVTM, CDR2 ANQGSEA. CDR3 residues: CSVVVKSKGYEQYF. The CDR3 bases are TGCAGCGTTGTGGTAAAGTCGAAGGGTTACGAGCAGTACTTC.

The chain combines TRBV6-1 with TRBJ1-1, with 7 nucleotides matching TRBD1. Germline assignment: CDR1 MNHNS and CDR2 SASEGT. Trimming took 3 bases from V and 6 from J; bases not matched to a gene: 4. The CDR3 has 13 residues. CDR3 residues: CASSDGDRPEAFF. DNA of the CDR3: TGTGCCAGCAGTGACGGGGACAGACCTGAAGCTTTCTTT.

Concerning this clone: The sample holds other DNA sequences that translate to the same CDR3. This chain links TRBV5-1 with TRBJ1-1, with a tentative D call TRBD1 (5 bases). The V gene lost 0 bases and the J gene lost 1 base, with 7 bases spanning the gap. CDR3 length: 14 amino acids. Germline V gene sequence: CDR1 SGHRS, CDR2 YFSETQ. CDR3 sequence (DNA): TGCGCCAGCAGCTTGGCCGGACAGAACACTGAAGCTTTCTTT. Encoded protein: CASSLAGQNTEAFF.

The chain joins TRBV7-9 to TRBJ2-7, with 8 bases matching TRBD1. The germline CDR1 and CDR2 sequences are SEHNR and FQNEAQ (reference sequence). J gave up 2 bases and V 5 bases, and 5 bases lay outside the gene matches. CDR3 length equals 14 residues. The DNA of the CDR3 is TGTGCCAGCAGCCCCCGGACAGGGCCCTACGAGCAGTACTTC. Its translation is CASSPRTGPYEQYF.

On this clone itself: One end of the junction fails to match germline, which may point to a read error. The CDR3 region has the DNA TGTGCCATCAGTGAGAACCCAGGGGGTGAGCAGTACTTC. Amino acid sequence: CAISENPGGEQYF. The chain combines TRBV6-5 with TRBJ2-7; the match to TRBD1 covers 7 bases. The CDR3 runs 13 residues. Germline V gene sequence: CDR1 MNHEY, CDR2 SVGAGI.

J is TRBJ2-7 and V is TRBV19; 12 nucleotides agree with TRBD2. With V trimmed by 4 bases and J by 6 bases, 7 bases remained unmatched. The CDR3 extends over 15 amino acids. Germline values: CDR1 LNHDA, CDR2 SQIVND (reference sequence). The CDR3 region has the DNA TGTGCCAGTAGTACTGTGCTAGCGGGAGGGGGCGAGCAGTACTTC. Residues: CASSTVLAGGGEQYF. The complete variable domain, with remaining parts taken from reference TRBV19 and TRBJ2-7, reads DGGITQSPKYLFRKEGQNVTLSCEQNLNHDAMYWYRQDPGQGLRLIYYSQIVNDFQKGDIAEGYSVSREKKESFPLTVTSAQKNPTAFYLCASSTVLAGGGEQYFGPGTRLTVT.